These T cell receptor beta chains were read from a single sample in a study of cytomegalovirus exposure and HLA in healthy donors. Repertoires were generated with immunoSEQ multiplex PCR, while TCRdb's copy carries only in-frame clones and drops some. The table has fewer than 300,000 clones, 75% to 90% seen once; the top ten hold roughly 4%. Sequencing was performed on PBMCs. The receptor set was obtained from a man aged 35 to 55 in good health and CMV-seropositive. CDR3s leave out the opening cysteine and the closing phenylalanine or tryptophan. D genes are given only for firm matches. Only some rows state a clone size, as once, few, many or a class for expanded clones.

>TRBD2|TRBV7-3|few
ASSRMASGRNEQF
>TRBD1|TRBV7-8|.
ASSLAGGEGEAF
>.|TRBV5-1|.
ASSLIPDNLYGYT
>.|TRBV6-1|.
ASSERVGAEDLSSYEQY
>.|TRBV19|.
ASSIQRTGSTEAF
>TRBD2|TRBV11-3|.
ASSPGRLAGGSYNEQF
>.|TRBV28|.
ASSLVRWYEQY
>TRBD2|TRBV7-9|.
ASSLNPGTSGSGDEQY
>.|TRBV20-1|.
SARSGSEQY
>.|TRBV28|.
ASRPTSGGAEAF
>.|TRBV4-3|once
ASSQERGRFHTEAF
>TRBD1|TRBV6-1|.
ASRKTGDAGNTIY
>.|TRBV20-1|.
SASNYEQY
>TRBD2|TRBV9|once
ASSGGIAGPYNEQF
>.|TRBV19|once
ASSMAPVGDMMGYT
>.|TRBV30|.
AWSVGPDPTQY
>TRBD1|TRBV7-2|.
ASSNDRGSYNEQF